The rows below give T cell receptor beta chains drawn from one sample of a study of human T cells and chemical hapten exposure. Via MiXCR, TCRdb re-called the 5' RACE reads, giving one row per CDR3 protein. Of 100,000 to 120,000 distinct CDR3 sequences in the sample, 15% to 20% were seen once. Receptor source: a human donor in good health. The CDR3 runs from the conserved cysteine through the conserved F or W. The D gene is left open where the match is weak. A clone size is listed for some rows: how often the clone was seen (once, few, many), or a class if it is expanded.

>TRBV6-1|-|-|TRBJ2-5
CASSEAHELPGAMKYF
TGTGCCAGCAGTGAAGCGCACGAGCTGCCCGGGGCTATGAAGTACTTC
>TRBV15|TRBD1|once|TRBJ2-7
CATSSRQGVTYEQYF
TGTGCCACCAGCTCTCGACAGGGGGTGACGTACGAGCAGTACTTC
>TRBV2|TRBD2|few|TRBJ2-1
CASSAGLLAGNNEQFF
TGTGCCAGCAGTGCAGGGTTACTAGCGGGGAACAATGAGCAGTTCTTC
>TRBV27|-|few|TRBJ1-2
CATRTANYGYTF
TGTGCCACCAGGACAGCTAACTATGGCTACACCTTC
>TRBV20-1|-|few|TRBJ1-5
CSARDWGAVNQPQHF
TGCAGTGCTAGAGATTGGGGGGCTGTCAATCAGCCCCAGCATTTT
>TRBV27|-|many|TRBJ1-4
CASSPLQGINEKLFF
TGTGCCAGCAGTCCCCTCCAGGGCATTAATGAAAAACTGTTTTTT
>TRBV5-8|-|many|TRBJ1-1
CASTQGTTLMNTEAFF
TGTGCCAGCACCCAGGGAACGACTCTTATGAACACTGAAGCTTTCTTT
>TRBV9|-|-|TRBJ1-1
CASSVNSETEAFF
TGTGCCAGCAGCGTAAATAGTGAAACTGAAGCTTTCTTT
>TRBV7-9|-|few|TRBJ1-4
CASSFLQGVGGEKLFF
TGTGCCAGCAGCTTTCTTCAGGGAGTAGGAGGGGAAAAACTGTTTTTT
>TRBV20-1|TRBD1|-|TRBJ1-4
CSARRGQIEKLFF
TGCAGTGCTAGGAGGGGACAGATCGAAAAACTGTTTTTT
>TRBV2|-|-|TRBJ1-6
CASRAQGPNNSPLHF
TGTGCCAGCAGGGCCCAGGGCCCTAATAATTCACCCCTCCACTTT
>TRBV5-4|-|few|TRBJ2-7
CASSLPGTRAYEQYF
TGTGCCAGCAGCTTGCCGGGCACTCGAGCCTACGAGCAGTACTTC
>TRBV11-2|TRBD1|few|TRBJ2-7
CASSVDRDRVHEQYF
TGTGCCAGCAGCGTAGACCGGGACAGGGTCCACGAGCAGTACTTC
>TRBV6-5|-|few|TRBJ2-7
CASSYWDGPYEQYF
TGTGCCAGCAGTTACTGGGACGGGCCCTACGAGCAGTACTTC
>TRBV5-6|TRBD1|-|TRBJ1-1
CASSLEVRGAEAFF
TGTGCCAGCAGCTTGGAAGTCAGGGGGGCTGAAGCTTTCTTT
>TRBV5-1|TRBD2|few|TRBJ2-3
CASNPPPEREHTDTQYF
TGCGCCAGCAACCCACCCCCGGAGCGGGAGCACACAGATACGCAGTATTTT
>TRBV2|-|-|TRBJ1-5
CASSERVAQHF
TGTGCCAGCAGTGAAAGGGTGGCCCAGCATTTT
>TRBV20-1|-|few|TRBJ1-1
CSARPEGYTEAFF
TGCAGTGCTAGACCCGAAGGGTACACTGAAGCTTTCTTT
>TRBV11-3|TRBD1|-|TRBJ2-6
CASSLALGQGNGSGANVLTF
TGTGCCAGCAGCTTAGCATTGGGACAGGGTAATGGGTCTGGGGCCAACGTCCTGACTTTC
>TRBV24-1|TRBD2|-|TRBJ2-3
CATSDSGLAGTDTQYF
TGTGCCACCAGTGATTCTGGACTAGCGGGCACAGATACGCAGTATTTT
>TRBV12-3/TRBV12-4|-|-|TRBJ2-7
CASSLGLSYEQYF
TGTGCCAGCTCACTCGGCTTGTCCTACGAGCAGTACTTC
>TRBV28|TRBD1|few|TRBJ2-7
CASSSGDRTNYEQYF
TGTGCCAGCAGTTCTGGGGACAGGACTAACTACGAGCAGTACTTC
>TRBV7-2|-|many|TRBJ2-5
CASTVGGRTAGETQYF
TGTGCCAGCACTGTAGGAGGAAGGACAGCGGGAGAGACCCAGTACTTC
>TRBV18|-|few|TRBJ1-5
CASSPISNQPQHF
TGTGCCAGCTCACCCATAAGCAATCAGCCCCAGCATTTT
>TRBV4-1|TRBD2|-|TRBJ2-4
CASSQEGHPEGLARRNIQYF
TGCGCCAGCAGCCAAGAGGGGCATCCGGAGGGACTAGCCCGACGAAACATTCAGTACTTC
>TRBV24-1|-|-|TRBJ2-3
CATSDPRRGASGTDTQYF
TGTGCCACCAGTGATCCCCGGAGGGGGGCTAGCGGCACAGATACGCAGTATTTT